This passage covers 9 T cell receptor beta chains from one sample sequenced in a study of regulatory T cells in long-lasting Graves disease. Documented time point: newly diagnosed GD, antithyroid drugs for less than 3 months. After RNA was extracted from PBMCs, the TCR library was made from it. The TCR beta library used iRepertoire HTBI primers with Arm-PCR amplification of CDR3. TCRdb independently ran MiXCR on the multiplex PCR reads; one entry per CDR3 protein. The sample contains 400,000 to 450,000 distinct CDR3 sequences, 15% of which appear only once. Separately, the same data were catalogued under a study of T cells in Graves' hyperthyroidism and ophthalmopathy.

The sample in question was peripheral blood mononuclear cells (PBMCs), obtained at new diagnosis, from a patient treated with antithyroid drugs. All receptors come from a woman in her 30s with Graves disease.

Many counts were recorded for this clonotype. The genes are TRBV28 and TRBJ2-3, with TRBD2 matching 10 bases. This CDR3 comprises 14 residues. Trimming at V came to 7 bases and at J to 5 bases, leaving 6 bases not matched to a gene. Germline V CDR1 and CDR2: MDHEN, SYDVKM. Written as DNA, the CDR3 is TGTGCCAGCATTCCTAGCGGGAGAAGAGATACGCAGTATTTT. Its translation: CASIPSGRRDTQYF.

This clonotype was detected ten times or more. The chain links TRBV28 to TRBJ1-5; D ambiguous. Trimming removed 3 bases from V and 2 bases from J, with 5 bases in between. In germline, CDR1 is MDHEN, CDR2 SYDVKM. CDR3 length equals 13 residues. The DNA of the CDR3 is TGTGCCAGCAGTTTTTCTGGCAATCAGCCCCAGCATTTT. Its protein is CASSFSGNQPQHF.

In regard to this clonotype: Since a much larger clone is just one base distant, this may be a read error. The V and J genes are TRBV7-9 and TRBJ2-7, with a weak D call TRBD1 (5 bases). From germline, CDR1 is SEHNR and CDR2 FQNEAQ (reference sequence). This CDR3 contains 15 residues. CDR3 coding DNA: TGTGCCAGCAGGTTTGACTTAGGGGTCTCCTACAAGCAGTACTTC. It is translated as CASRFDLGVSYKQYF.

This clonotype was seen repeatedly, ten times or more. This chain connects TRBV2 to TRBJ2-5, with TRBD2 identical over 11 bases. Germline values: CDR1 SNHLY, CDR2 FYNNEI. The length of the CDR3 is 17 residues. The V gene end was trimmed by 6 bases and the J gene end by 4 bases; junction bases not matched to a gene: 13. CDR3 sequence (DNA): TGTGCCAGCAGACATAGCGGGAGGGCCAGGAGCGGAGAGACCCAGTACTTC. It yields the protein CASRHSGRARSGETQYF.

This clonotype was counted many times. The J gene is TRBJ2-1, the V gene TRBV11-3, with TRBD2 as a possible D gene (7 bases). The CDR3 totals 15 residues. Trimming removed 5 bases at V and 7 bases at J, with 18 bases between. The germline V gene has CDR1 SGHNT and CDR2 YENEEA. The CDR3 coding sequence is TGTGCCAGCAGCCCTAGAGTGGGAGGGGGGAATGAGCAGTTCTTC. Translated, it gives CASSPRVGGGNEQFF.

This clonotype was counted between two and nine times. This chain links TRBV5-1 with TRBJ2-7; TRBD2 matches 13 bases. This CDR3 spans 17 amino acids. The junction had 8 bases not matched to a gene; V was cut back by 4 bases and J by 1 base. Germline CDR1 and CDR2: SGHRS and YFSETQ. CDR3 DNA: TGCGCCAGCAGCCCAACCCCACTAGCGGGAGGGTCCTACGAGCAGTACTTC. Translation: CASSPTPLAGGSYEQYF.

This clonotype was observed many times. CDR3 nucleotides: TGTGCCAGCATGAAGGAGGTGGACAGGGAAGAGACCCAGTACTTC. This sequence encodes CASMKEVDREETQYF. The J gene is TRBJ2-5, the V gene TRBV2; 8 positions match TRBD1. V dropped 7 bases and J dropped 3; count of bases not matched to a gene: 10. Germline V gene sequence: CDR1 SNHLY, CDR2 FYNNEI. The CDR3 has 15 amino acids.

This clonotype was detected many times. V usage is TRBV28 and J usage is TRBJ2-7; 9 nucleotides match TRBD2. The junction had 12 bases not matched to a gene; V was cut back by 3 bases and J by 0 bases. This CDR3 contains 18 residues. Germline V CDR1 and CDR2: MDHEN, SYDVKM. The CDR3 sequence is CASSFKYASGASSYEQYF. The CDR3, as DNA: TGTGCCAGCAGTTTTAAGTACGCTAGCGGGGCGAGCTCCTACGAGCAGTACTTC.

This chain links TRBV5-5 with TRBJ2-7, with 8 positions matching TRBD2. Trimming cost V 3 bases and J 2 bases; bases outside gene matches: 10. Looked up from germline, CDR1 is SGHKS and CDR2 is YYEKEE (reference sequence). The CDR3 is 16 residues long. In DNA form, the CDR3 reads TGTGCCAGCAGCTGGGCAACCGGGACTAGAACCTACGAGCAGTACTTC. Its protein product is CASSWATGTRTYEQYF.